This T cell receptor (beta chain) stems from a study of beta chain features in type 1 diabetes. The study's findings and limits: More deletions and fewer insertions at VDJ junctions were found in patients with type 1 diabetes.

Only one count was recorded for this clone. Its antigen is unknown. The authors reverse transcribed all of the isolated RNA, so sequencing captured expressed TCRB transcripts. Method: immunoSEQ multiplex PCR; TCRdb's copy keeps in-frame clones and lacks some. Of 860,000 or so clones in the sample, roughly 16% were seen once. Markers CD45RO/CCR7/CD25/CD127/CD95/CD27 served to sort CD4+ naive, central memory, regulatory and stem cell-like memory cells. Purities in excess of 95% were seen in all sorted populations. Per the germline V gene, CDR1 is SEHNR and CDR2 is FQNEAQ (reference sequence). The CDR3 sequence is 16 residues long. V was cut by 1 base and J by 2 bases, with 13 bases left in between.

This chain links TRBV7-9 with TRBJ2-3; D perhaps matches TRBD2 (6 bases). The TCR sequence derives from a woman between 18 and 30 years old in good health. The sequencing sample was made of naive CD4+ T cells from blood. CDR3 region: CASSLGTTLDTDTQYF. The DNA for the CDR3 is TGTGCCAGCAGCTTAGGGACTACCTTGGACACAGATACGCAGTATTTT.